These 3 T cell receptor beta chains share one sample of origin, sequenced in a study of OX40 agonist ivuxolimab in advanced cancers. TCRdb keeps only in-frame clones here, not all; method: immunoSEQ multiplex PCR. This table has more than 65,000 clones, about 87% appearing once. The source was CD4+ or CD8+ T cells sorted from blood, collected in a trial of the OX40 agonist ivuxolimab. These receptors all stem from an adult with an advanced solid tumor such as melanoma, head and neck, liver or kidney cancer.

The genes are TRBV2 and TRBJ2-7, with 8 bases lining up with TRBD2. This CDR3 is built from 15 residues. The trim removed 6 bases at V and 3 bases at J, leaving 10 bases unmatched. Germline-derived CDR1 and CDR2 are SNHLY and FYNNEI. CDR3 sequence reads: CASRPTGLGSYEQYF. The CDR3 nucleotides are TGTGCCAGCAGGCCTACGGGACTAGGGAGCTACGAGCAGTACTTC.

This chain joins TRBV5-5 and TRBJ1-1; maybe TRBD1 (5 bases). Trimming removed 1 base from V and 4 bases from J, with 8 bases in between. CDR1 is SGHKS and CDR2 is YYEKEE in the germline V gene (reference sequence). The CDR3 length is 13 residues. CDR3 residues: CASSLLGGTEAFF. The CDR3 nucleotides read TGTGCCAGCAGCTTGCTGGGGGGCACTGAAGCTTTCTTT.

V gene TRBV29-1 combines with J gene TRBJ2-3; no clear D. The V and J ends lost 3 bases and 4 bases respectively, with 2 bases between them. The germline V gene encodes CDR1 SQVTM and CDR2 ANQGSEA. The CDR3 contains 10 residues. This chain's CDR3 is CSVEPDTQYF. The CDR3 region has the DNA TGCAGCGTTGAGCCAGATACGCAGTATTTT.